These T cell receptor beta chains were read from a single sample in a study of blood T cell repertoires in COVID-19. TCRdb keeps only in-frame clones here, not all; method: immunoSEQ multiplex PCR. The data contain approximately 210,000 clones, 81% of them seen just once; the ten biggest clones take up approximately 9%. Sequenced input: PBMCs or T cells enriched from blood (not recorded which). The source is a woman aged 45-65 years with acute COVID-19. Both conserved end residues are part of each CDR3. The D gene is left open where the match is weak. Clone size, where shown, is once, few, many, or a class for clones that have expanded.

j_call clone_size v_call d_call cdr3_nt cdr3_aa
TRBJ1-1 few TRBV18 - TGTGCCAGCTCACCGGGGAGAAGCCCCATGAACACTGAAGCTTTCTTT CASSPGRSPMNTEAFF
TRBJ1-5 few TRBV6-6 TRBD1 TGTGCCAGCAGTAAAGGACAGGGGAGTAGCAATCAGCCCCAGCATTTT CASSKGQGSSNQPQHF
TRBJ2-1 - TRBV12-3/TRBV12-4 TRBD2 TGTGCCAGCAGTCCAGGACTAGCGCTAATCTTC CASSPGLALIF
TRBJ1-1 once TRBV29-1 TRBD1 TGCAGCGCAGCCGGGACAGGTTTGGGGACTGAAGCTTTCTTT CSAAGTGLGTEAFF
TRBJ2-3 once TRBV3-1/TRBV3-2 TRBD2 TGTGCCAGCAGCCAAGTTACTAGCGGGGGGGCGGAGGGTTGGGATACGCAGTATTTT CASSQVTSGGAEGWDTQYF
TRBJ1-2 few TRBV12-5 - TGTGCTAGTGATTCCAAGACAGTGGCCTATGGCTACACCTTC CASDSKTVAYGYTF
TRBJ1-4 - TRBV5-4 TRBD1 TGTGCCAGCAGCGCCCAAACAGGGGGGAGGGAAAAACTGTTTTTT CASSAQTGGREKLFF
TRBJ2-1 - TRBV29-1 TRBD1 TGCAGCGCGGGACAGGCCTCCTACAATGAGCAGTTCTTC CSAGQASYNEQFF
TRBJ1-6 - TRBV5-1 - TGCGCCAGCAGCTTGGCCGGGCAGGGGTCCCTTAATTCACCCCTCCACTTT CASSLAGQGSLNSPLHF
TRBJ1-4 - TRBV5-1 - TGCGCCAGCAGCTTAGCGGGGGGCCCTAATGAAAAACTGTTTTTT CASSLAGGPNEKLFF
TRBJ2-4 few TRBV7-8 TRBD1 TGTGCCAGCAGCTCGGACAGGGGGTACGGACTAGCCAAAAACATTCAGTACTTC CASSSDRGYGLAKNIQYF
TRBJ1-1 once TRBV3-1/TRBV3-2 - TGTGCCAGCAGCCGGACACCGAACACTGAAGCTTTCTTT CASSRTPNTEAFF
TRBJ2-7 - TRBV27 - TGTGCCAGCAGTTCCCCCCGGCAGGCCCTCTACGAGCAGTACTTC CASSSPRQALYEQYF
TRBJ2-3 - TRBV3-1/TRBV3-2 TRBD2 TGTGCCAGCAAGGATAGCGGGAGACGTAGCACAGATACGCAGTATTTT CASKDSGRRSTDTQYF
TRBJ2-1 - TRBV19 - TGTGCCAGTAGCCTGGGACTCCTTTACAATGAGCAGTTCTTC CASSLGLLYNEQFF
TRBJ1-1 - TRBV6-9 TRBD1 TGTGCCAGCAGTTCGGGACAGGGGATAGCTGAAGCTTTCTTT CASSSGQGIAEAFF
TRBJ2-1 - TRBV19 - TGTGCCAGTAGTATAGAGTGGGCAAATGAGCAGTTCTTC CASSIEWANEQFF
TRBJ2-7 - TRBV7-2 TRBD2 TGTGCCAGCAGGTCCGGGACTAGCGGGGCTATAGCCTACGAGCAGTACTTC CASRSGTSGAIAYEQYF
TRBJ2-1 - TRBV7-7 - TGTGCTAGCAGCGCGGGACAGACGAATGAGCAGTTCTTC CASSAGQTNEQFF
TRBJ2-5 - TRBV5-1 TRBD2 TGCGCCAGCGGAACTAGCGGGGGATCCCAAGAGACCCAGTACTTC CASGTSGGSQETQYF
TRBJ2-7 few TRBV6-2/TRBV6-3 TRBD2 TGTGCCAGCAGTCAGCGTGGGACTAGCGGGACCGAGCAGTACTTC CASSQRGTSGTEQYF
TRBJ2-1 once TRBV20-1 - TGCAGTGCTAGTTGGTCCCCACAGGAGGGGCAGGAAAACAATGAGCAGTTCTTC CSASWSPQEGQENNEQFF
TRBJ2-3 - TRBV29-1 - TGCAGCGTTGTCGGCGGGTACCCAGATACGCAGTATTTT CSVVGGYPDTQYF
TRBJ1-1 - TRBV7-9 - TGTGCCAGCAGCTTAGCTCTGGGAGCCAACGCTGAAGCTTTCTTT CASSLALGANAEAFF
TRBJ1-1 - TRBV6-2/TRBV6-3 TRBD1 TGTGCCAGCAGTGATTGGCAGGGGGCTACTGAAGCTTTCTTT CASSDWQGATEAFF
TRBJ1-1 - TRBV9 - TGTGCCAGCAGCGTCTCAACAGGGATGAACACTGAAGCTTTCTTT CASSVSTGMNTEAFF
TRBJ1-1 - TRBV28 - TGTGCCAGCAGCATTCCAGGACAGATTACCCCAGACACTGAAGCTTTCTTT CASSIPGQITPDTEAFF
TRBJ2-7 once TRBV3-1/TRBV3-2 - TGTGCCAGCAGCCAATCGCGTCTTAACTACGAGCAGTACTTC CASSQSRLNYEQYF
TRBJ2-3 - TRBV7-2 - TGTGCCAGCAGCTTAATCTTCCTGGGAGGAGATACGCAGTATTTT CASSLIFLGGDTQYF
TRBJ2-7 - TRBV11-3 - TGTGCCAGCAGCTCCGGACAGCTGTCCGAGCAGTACTTC CASSSGQLSEQYF
TRBJ2-5 - TRBV6-2/TRBV6-3 TRBD2 TGTGCCAGCAGTTCAACAGCGGGAGGTTGGGAGACCCAGTACTTC CASSSTAGGWETQYF
TRBJ2-1 once TRBV5-1 TRBD2 TGCGCCAGCAGCTTCCGAACCCAACTAGCGGGGATTCACAATGAGCAGTTCTTC CASSFRTQLAGIHNEQFF
TRBJ2-7 few TRBV7-9 - TGTGCCAGCAGCTTAGATCCAGGGAAGTACGAGCAGTACTTC CASSLDPGKYEQYF
TRBJ1-1 - TRBV5-6 TRBD1 TGTGCCAGCAGCTGGGGGACAGCGAACACTGAAGCTTTCTTT CASSWGTANTEAFF
TRBJ1-5 few TRBV18 - TGTGCCAGCTCACCTCAGGCGGACTGGGGTCAGCCCCAGCATTTT CASSPQADWGQPQHF
TRBJ2-1 - TRBV27 - TGTGCCAGCAGTTCACAGGGATACTCCTACAATGAGCAGTTCTTC CASSSQGYSYNEQFF
TRBJ2-1 - TRBV6-2/TRBV6-3 TRBD1 TGTGCCAGCAGTTCCCGGGACAGGCACAACAATGAGCAGTTCTTC CASSSRDRHNNEQFF
TRBJ1-4 - TRBV10-3 TRBD1 TGTGCCATCAGTGGGTCCAGGGGGCAAGGTGAAAAACTGTTTTTT CAISGSRGQGEKLFF
TRBJ2-5 few TRBV11-2 - TGTGCCAGCAGCTTTCCTGGGGCGGAGACCCAGTACTTC CASSFPGAETQYF
TRBJ1-5 - TRBV2 TRBD1 TGTGCCAGCAGTGATGGGACAGGGCTTTATCAGCCCCAGCATTTT CASSDGTGLYQPQHF
TRBJ2-1 - TRBV19 TRBD2 TGTGCCAGTAGTAAGACCCCGGGACTAGCCGGTGAGCAGTTCTTC CASSKTPGLAGEQFF
TRBJ2-2 - TRBV6-2/TRBV6-3 TRBD2 TGTGCCAGCAGTTACCGGACTAGCGGGAACGCCGGGGAGCTGTTTTTT CASSYRTSGNAGELFF
TRBJ1-4 - TRBV4-1 TRBD1 TGCGCCAGCAGCCAAGTAATTGACAGGGGGCAGGCAACTAATGAAAAACTGTTTTTT CASSQVIDRGQATNEKLFF
TRBJ1-2 - TRBV18 TRBD1 TGTGCCAGCTCACGCACAGGGGTGGAAGGCTATGGCTACACCTTC CASSRTGVEGYGYTF
TRBJ1-3 - TRBV30 - TGTGCCTGGAGTGTGGGCAGCTCTGGAAACACCATATATTTT CAWSVGSSGNTIYF
TRBJ1-6 - TRBV2 TRBD1 TGTGCCAGCAGGCCATCTCAGGGGGCTCTAGATAATTCACCCCTCCACTTT CASRPSQGALDNSPLHF
TRBJ1-4 - TRBV28 - TGTGCCAGTCTGACCCGGACAGATAAAAATGAAAAACTGTTTTTT CASLTRTDKNEKLFF
TRBJ2-5 - TRBV7-2 TRBD2 TGTGCCAGCAGCTTAGCGCGGGGGGTCGAGACCCAGTACTTC CASSLARGVETQYF
TRBJ1-1 - TRBV7-2 TRBD1 TGTGCCAGCAGCATGGGGACAGGGTTGCTTACTTTCTTT CASSMGTGLLTFF
TRBJ1-1 - TRBV7-9 TRBD1 TGTGCCAGCAGCTTCGACAGGGGGAACACTGAAGCTTTCTTT CASSFDRGNTEAFF
TRBJ2-1 - TRBV7-2 - TGTGCCAGCAGCTTAGCGCGGGACAATGAGCAGTTCTTC CASSLARDNEQFF
TRBJ1-5 - TRBV18 TRBD1 TGTGCCAGCTCATTGGGCAGGGGGCCCAGTCAGCCCCAGCATTTT CASSLGRGPSQPQHF
TRBJ1-6 - TRBV9 - TGTGCCAGCAGCGTAGATAGGGGTTCACCCCTCCACTTT CASSVDRGSPLHF
TRBJ2-2 - TRBV7-3 TRBD2 TGTGCCAGCAGCTTAGCTAGCGGGAGGGCCGAGGAGCTGTTTTTT CASSLASGRAEELFF
TRBJ1-2 - TRBV30 - TGTGCCTGGAGTGTGGGGCCCCCCTCTAACGGCTACACCTTC CAWSVGPPSNGYTF
TRBJ1-6 once TRBV6-5 TRBD1 TGTGCCAGCAGTAGGACAGGGGAGTATAATTCACCCCTCCACTTT CASSRTGEYNSPLHF
TRBJ2-5 - TRBV24-1 TRBD2 TGTGCCACCAGCGCCGGGGGGGCTAAGACCCAGTACTTC CATSAGGAKTQYF